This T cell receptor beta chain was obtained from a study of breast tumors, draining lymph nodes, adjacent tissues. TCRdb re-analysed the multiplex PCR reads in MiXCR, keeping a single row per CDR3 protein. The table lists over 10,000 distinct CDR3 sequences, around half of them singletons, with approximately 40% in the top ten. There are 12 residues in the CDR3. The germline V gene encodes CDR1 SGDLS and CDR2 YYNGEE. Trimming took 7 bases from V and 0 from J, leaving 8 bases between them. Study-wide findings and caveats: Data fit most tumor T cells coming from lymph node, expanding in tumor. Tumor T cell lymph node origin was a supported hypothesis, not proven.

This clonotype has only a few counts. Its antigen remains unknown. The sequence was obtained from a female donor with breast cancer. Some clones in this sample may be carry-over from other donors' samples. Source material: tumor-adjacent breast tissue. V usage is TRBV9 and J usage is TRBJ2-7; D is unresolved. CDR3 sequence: CASGVSSYEQYF. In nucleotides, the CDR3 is TGTGCCAGCGGGGTCAGCTCCTACGAGCAGTACTTC.